This is a list of T cell receptor beta chains from one sample in a study of blood T cell repertoires in COVID-19. Sequencing used immunoSEQ multiplex PCR; TCRdb keeps in-frame clones, though not all of them. The table records a few hundred thousand clones, around 83% of them present only once. Sequencing was carried out using PBMCs or T cells enriched from blood (not recorded which). These receptors were obtained from a man in his forties who had been exposed to COVID-19. Each CDR3 is given with its conserved first and last residue. D genes are given only for firm matches. A row's size may be missing; if present it is once, few, many or a size class.

J gene,clone size,V gene,D gene,CDR3 DNA,CDR3 protein
TRBJ2-1,-,TRBV10-2,-,TGCGCCAGCACTGGCAGCCTAGCCGGAAATGAGCAGTTCTTC,CASTGSLAGNEQFF
TRBJ1-2,-,TRBV13,-,TGTGCCAGCAGCGGGTTGACGGAGATAACTAACTATGGCTACACCTTC,CASSGLTEITNYGYTF
TRBJ1-4,-,TRBV5-7,TRBD1,TGTGCCAGCAGCACATATACCGGGACAGGGTTACCTGAAAAACTGTTTTTT,CASSTYTGTGLPEKLFF
TRBJ2-1,-,TRBV24-1,TRBD1,TGTGCCACAGACAGGGCCCCGGGCGGTAATGAGCAGTTCTTC,CATDRAPGGNEQFF
TRBJ2-7,-,TRBV4-1,-,TGCGCCAGCAGCCAAGTAGGCTTAGGCAGGGCCTCCTACGAGCAGTACTTC,CASSQVGLGRASYEQYF
TRBJ2-3,-,TRBV24-1,TRBD1,TGTGCCACCAGTGATCCTAGGACAGGGGCAGATACGCAGTATTTT,CATSDPRTGADTQYF
TRBJ1-2,once,TRBV10-3,TRBD1,TGTGCCATCACGGGACAGAATGGCTACACCTTC,CAITGQNGYTF
TRBJ2-3,-,TRBV30,-,TGTGCCTGGAGGCCTCCGATTGGAGCGGTTGTGACAGATACGCAGTATTTT,CAWRPPIGAVVTDTQYF
TRBJ1-2,-,TRBV29-1,-,TGCAGCGTCCGGGGAACGCATGGCTACACCTTC,CSVRGTHGYTF
TRBJ2-2,-,TRBV9,-,TGTGCCAGCAGCGTATCCCCTAGCCCCGGGGAGCTGTTTTTT,CASSVSPSPGELFF
TRBJ2-7,-,TRBV5-1,-,TGCGCCAGCAGGGGCGGCAGGGACGAGCAGTACTTC,CASRGGRDEQYF
TRBJ2-5,many,TRBV19,-,TGTGCCAGTAGTATGTTCATGAGGGAAGAGACCCAGTACTTC,CASSMFMREETQYF
TRBJ2-5,-,TRBV3-1/TRBV3-2,-,TGTGCCAGCAGCCAAGAGCCCCGAGCAACCCAGTACTTC,CASSQEPRATQYF
TRBJ2-1,-,TRBV14,-,TGTGCCAGCAGCCAAGGAAGACTAGTAGCGTATGAGCAGTTCTTC,CASSQGRLVAYEQFF
TRBJ1-1,-,TRBV21-1,-,TGTGCACCCTCTCGATGCCAGCAATGGGACGGCCACTCCGGGACAGGGGACACTGAAGCTTTCTTT,CAPSRCQQWDGHSGTGDTEAFF
TRBJ1-2,-,TRBV28,-,TGTGCCAGCAGTTTCCTCTCGGAGGGCTACAGAGACGATAACTATGGCTACACCTTC,CASSFLSEGYRDDNYGYTF
TRBJ2-7,-,TRBV30,TRBD2,TGTGCCTGGAAACTAGCGGGGACCTACGAGCAGTACTTC,CAWKLAGTYEQYF
TRBJ2-1,-,TRBV2,TRBD2,TGTGCCAGTAGGGAGGGCACAGTCCTGAGCAATGAGCAGTTCTTC,CASREGTVLSNEQFF
TRBJ1-1,once,TRBV5-1,-,TGCGCCAGCAGCCCACTGGACAGCGGCACTGAAGCTTTCTTT,CASSPLDSGTEAFF
TRBJ1-1,-,TRBV5-1,-,TGCGCCAGCAGCCTAATGACAATGAACACTGAAGCTTTCTTT,CASSLMTMNTEAFF
TRBJ2-2,-,TRBV12-3/TRBV12-4,-,TGTGCCAGCAGTTTGAGTGTTGACGGGGAGCTGTTTTTT,CASSLSVDGELFF
TRBJ2-5,-,TRBV7-2,-,TGTGCCAGCAGCTTGGGCGGAGTGAGGGGGGAGACCCAGTACTTC,CASSLGGVRGETQYF